The rows below give T cell receptor beta chains drawn from one sample of a study of OX40 agonist ivuxolimab in advanced cancers. This table comes from immunoSEQ multiplex PCR, and its TCRdb copy is limited to in-frame clones, with some not included. This sample has 50,000 or so clones, with around 83% found just once. The source material was CD4+ or CD8+ T cells sorted from blood, sampled in a trial of the OX40 agonist ivuxolimab. The source of these receptors is an adult with an advanced solid tumor such as melanoma, head and neck, liver or kidney cancer. CDR3s include the opening cysteine and the closing phenylalanine or tryptophan. A D gene is named only where the DNA matches it firmly. Rows give clone size only sometimes, using once, few, many, or a class for an expanded clone.

clone_size	d_call	cdr3_length	v_call	j_call	cdr3_nt	cdr3_aa
-	-	13	TRBV5-6	TRBJ1-1	TGTGCCAGCAGCTTGGATTTGGGCACTGAAGCTTTCTTT	CASSLDLGTEAFF
-	-	15	TRBV7-2	TRBJ2-1	TGTGCCAGCAGCATCTCTCCGGGAAAGGGCAATGAGCAGTTCTTC	CASSISPGKGNEQFF
-	-	14	TRBV5-4	TRBJ2-7	TGTGCCAGCAGCTTTTTGGGGGAAGGATACGAGCAGTACTTC	CASSFLGEGYEQYF
-	TRBD1	19	TRBV4-2	TRBJ2-4	TGTGCCAGCAGCCAAGATTGGGGGCAGGGGGCTTTAGCCAAAAACATTCAGTACTTC	CASSQDWGQGALAKNIQYF
-	-	15	TRBV5-1	TRBJ1-4	TGCGCCAGCAGCTTGAGGGGAGCAACTAATGAAAAACTGTTTTTT	CASSLRGATNEKLFF
-	-	14	TRBV6-5	TRBJ2-3	TGTGCCAGCAGTTACCGCCGTAGCACAGATACGCAGTATTTT	CASSYRRSTDTQYF
-	TRBD1	14	TRBV28	TRBJ1-1	TGTGCCAGCAGCCTCGGACAGGGGTTCACTGAAGCTTTCTTT	CASSLGQGFTEAFF
-	-	13	TRBV27	TRBJ2-7	TGTGCCAGCAGTTCCCCTAGCGCCTACGAGCAGTACTTC	CASSSPSAYEQYF
-	-	15	TRBV5-1	TRBJ1-2	TGCGCCAGCAGCTCATTACAGGGTGGAGACTATGGCTACACCTTC	CASSSLQGGDYGYTF
-	TRBD1	14	TRBV19	TRBJ2-5	TGTGCCAGTAGACGACGCAGGGGGCAAGAGACCCAGTACTTC	CASRRRRGQETQYF
-	TRBD2	16	TRBV5-1	TRBJ2-1	TGCGCCAGCAGCCGACTAGCGGGAGGGTCCTACAATGAGCAGTTCTTC	CASSRLAGGSYNEQFF
-	-	13	TRBV5-6	TRBJ2-3	TGTGCCAGCAGCTCCACGAGCACAGATACGCAGTATTTT	CASSSTSTDTQYF
few	TRBD1	14	TRBV5-6	TRBJ1-6	TGTGCCAGCAGCTGGGGACAGGGGGATTCACCCCTCCACTTT	CASSWGQGDSPLHF
-	TRBD1	14	TRBV6-6	TRBJ1-4	TGTGCCAGCAGCCAAACGGGACAGGGAAGGAAACTGTTTTTT	CASSQTGQGRKLFF
-	TRBD1	15	TRBV19	TRBJ2-3	TGTGCCAGTACTCCTGACAGGGGGCTCGCAGATACGCAGTATTTT	CASTPDRGLADTQYF
-	-	15	TRBV7-9	TRBJ1-5	TGTGCCAGCAGCCCTCGTGGGGGGAGCAATCAGCCCCAGCATTTT	CASSPRGGSNQPQHF
-	TRBD2	14	TRBV7-9	TRBJ2-5	TGTGCCAGCAGCCAAGGCGGGGGGCTGGAGACCCAGTACTTC	CASSQGGGLETQYF
-	TRBD1	14	TRBV15	TRBJ2-4	TGTGCCACCAGCAAACGGACAGGGGAAAACATTCAGTACTTC	CATSKRTGENIQYF
few	-	14	TRBV6-5	TRBJ1-2	TGTGCCAGCAGGAAACAGGGAGATAACTATGGCTACACCTTC	CASRKQGDNYGYTF
-	-	13	TRBV19	TRBJ2-1	TGTGCCAGTACTCTTCTGGAGGGTACTGAGCAGTTCTTC	CASTLLEGTEQFF
once	TRBD2	14	TRBV14	TRBJ2-1	TGTGCCAGCAGCCAACGCCCGGCTAGCGGCGAGCAGTTCTTC	CASSQRPASGEQFF
-	-	13	TRBV7-2	TRBJ2-3	TGTGCCAGCAGCTTAGTAGGGGTTAATACGCAGTATTTT	CASSLVGVNTQYF
-	-	12	TRBV6-5	TRBJ1-6	TGTGCCAGCAAAGGGATATATTCACCCCTCCACTTT	CASKGIYSPLHF
-	-	15	TRBV6-6	TRBJ2-7	TGTGCCAGCAGGACCCGGGACGGAATCTCCTACGAGCAGTACTTC	CASRTRDGISYEQYF
-	TRBD1	16	TRBV4-1	TRBJ1-2	TGCGCCAGCAGCCTAGATTTGGCAGGGGGGGACCTTGGCTACACCTTC	CASSLDLAGGDLGYTF
-	TRBD1	15	TRBV6-6	TRBJ2-2	TGTGCCAGCAGCACACAGGGGGCGAACACCGGGGAGCTGTTTTTT	CASSTQGANTGELFF
-	-	16	TRBV10-2	TRBJ2-5	TGCGCCAGCAAGGGACACCTCGCGGGACCCCAAGAGACCCAGTACTTC	CASKGHLAGPQETQYF
-	-	13	TRBV7-3	TRBJ1-2	TGTGCCAGCAGCTCGACAGTTATTTATGGCTACACCTTC	CASSSTVIYGYTF